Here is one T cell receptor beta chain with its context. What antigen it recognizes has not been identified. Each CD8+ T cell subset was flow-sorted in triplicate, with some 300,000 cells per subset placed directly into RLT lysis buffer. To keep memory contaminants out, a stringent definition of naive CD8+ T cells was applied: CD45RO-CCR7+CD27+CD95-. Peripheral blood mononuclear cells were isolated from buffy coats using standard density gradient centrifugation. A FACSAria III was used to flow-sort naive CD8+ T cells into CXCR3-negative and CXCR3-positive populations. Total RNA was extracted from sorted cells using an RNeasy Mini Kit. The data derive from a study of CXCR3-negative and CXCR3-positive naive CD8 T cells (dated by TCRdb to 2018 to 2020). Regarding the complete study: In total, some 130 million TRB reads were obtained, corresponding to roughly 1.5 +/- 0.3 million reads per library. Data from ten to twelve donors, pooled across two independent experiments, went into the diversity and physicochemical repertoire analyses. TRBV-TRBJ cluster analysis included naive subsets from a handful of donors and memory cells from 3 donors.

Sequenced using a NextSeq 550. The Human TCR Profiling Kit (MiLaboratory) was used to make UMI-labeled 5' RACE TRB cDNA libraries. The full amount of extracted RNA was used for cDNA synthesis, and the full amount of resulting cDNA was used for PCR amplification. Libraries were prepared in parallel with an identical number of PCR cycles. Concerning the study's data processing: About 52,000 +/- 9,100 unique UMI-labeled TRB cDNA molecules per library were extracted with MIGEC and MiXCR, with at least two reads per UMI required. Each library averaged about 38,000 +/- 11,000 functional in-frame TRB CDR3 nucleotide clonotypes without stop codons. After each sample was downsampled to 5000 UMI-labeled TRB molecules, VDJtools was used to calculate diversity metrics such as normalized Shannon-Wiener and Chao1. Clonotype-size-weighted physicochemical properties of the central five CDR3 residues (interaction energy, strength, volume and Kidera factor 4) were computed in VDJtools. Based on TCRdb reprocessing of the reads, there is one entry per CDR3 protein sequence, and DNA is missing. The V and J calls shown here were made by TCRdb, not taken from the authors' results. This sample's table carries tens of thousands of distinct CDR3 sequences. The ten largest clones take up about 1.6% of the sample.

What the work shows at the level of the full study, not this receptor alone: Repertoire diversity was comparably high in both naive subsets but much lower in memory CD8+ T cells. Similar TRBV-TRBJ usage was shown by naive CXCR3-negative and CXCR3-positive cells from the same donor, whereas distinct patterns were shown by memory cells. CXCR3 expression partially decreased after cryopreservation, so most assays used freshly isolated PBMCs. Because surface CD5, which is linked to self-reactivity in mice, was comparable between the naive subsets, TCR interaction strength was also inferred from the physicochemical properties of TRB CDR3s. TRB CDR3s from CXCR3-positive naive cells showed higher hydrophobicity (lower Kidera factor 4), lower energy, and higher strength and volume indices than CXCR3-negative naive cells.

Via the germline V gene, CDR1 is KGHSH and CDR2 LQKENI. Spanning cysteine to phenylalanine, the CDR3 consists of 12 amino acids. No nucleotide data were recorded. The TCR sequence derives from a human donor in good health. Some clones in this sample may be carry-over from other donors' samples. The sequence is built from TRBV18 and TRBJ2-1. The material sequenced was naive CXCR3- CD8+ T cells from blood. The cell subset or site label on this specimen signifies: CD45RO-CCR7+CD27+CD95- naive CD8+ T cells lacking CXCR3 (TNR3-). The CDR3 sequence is CASSPPSNEQFF.